This record looks at one T cell receptor (delta chain) sequence and its context. Additional DNA sequences in this sample encode the identical CDR3. This sample is part of a study of gamma-delta chains in newborns, infants, children. In the study overall: Microbial exposure reportedly drives polyclonal innate γδ T cell expansion after birth.

TCRdb called clones from the reads again using CATT. The sample yields a few thousand delta-chain clones, less than 5% seen once. Input material: blood. The source is a child who was a newborn, infant or young child, either healthy, febrile or measles-vaccinated (not recorded which).

DNA for the CDR3: TGTGCCTGTGACACTGGGGGATACAGGTCCTGGGACACCCGACAGATGTTTTTC. Its translation: CACDTGGYRSWDTRQMFF. J is TRDJ3 and V is TRDV2; 10 nucleotides line up with TRDD3. Germline CDR1 GEAIGNYY, CDR2 EKD. This CDR3 is 18 amino acids long. The ends lost 1 base at V and 1 base at J; junction bases unmatched: 3.